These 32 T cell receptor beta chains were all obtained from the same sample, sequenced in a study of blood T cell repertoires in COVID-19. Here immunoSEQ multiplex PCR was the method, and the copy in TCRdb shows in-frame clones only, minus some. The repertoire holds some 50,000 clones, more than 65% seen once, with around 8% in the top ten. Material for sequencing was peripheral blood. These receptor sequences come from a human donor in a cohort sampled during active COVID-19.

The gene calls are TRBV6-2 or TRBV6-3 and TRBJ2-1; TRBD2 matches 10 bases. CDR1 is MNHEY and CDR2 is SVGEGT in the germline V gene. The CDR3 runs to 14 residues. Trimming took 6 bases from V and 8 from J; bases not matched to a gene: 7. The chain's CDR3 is CASSRAGGPYEQFF. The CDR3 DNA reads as TGTGCCAGCAGCAGAGCGGGAGGGCCCTATGAGCAGTTCTTC.

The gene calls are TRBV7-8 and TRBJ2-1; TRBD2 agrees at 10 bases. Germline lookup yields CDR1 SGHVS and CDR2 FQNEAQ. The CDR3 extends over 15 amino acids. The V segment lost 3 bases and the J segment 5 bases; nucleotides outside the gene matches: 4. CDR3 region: CASSLTSGSDNEQFF. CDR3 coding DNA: TGTGCCAGCAGCTTGACTAGCGGGTCCGACAATGAGCAGTTCTTC.

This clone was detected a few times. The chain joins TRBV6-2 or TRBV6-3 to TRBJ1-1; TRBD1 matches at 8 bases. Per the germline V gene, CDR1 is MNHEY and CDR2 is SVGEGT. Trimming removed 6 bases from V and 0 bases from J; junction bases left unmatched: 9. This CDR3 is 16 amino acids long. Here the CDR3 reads CASSPFQGAVNTEAFF. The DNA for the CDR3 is TGTGCCAGCAGCCCCTTTCAGGGGGCGGTGAACACTGAAGCTTTCTTT.

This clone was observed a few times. This CDR3 is CASSILSGGYTF. DNA for the CDR3: TGTGCCAGTAGTATATTGTCAGGTGGCTACACCTTC. The V gene is TRBV19, the J gene TRBJ1-2; D not resolved. V gave up 2 bases and J gave up 7 bases, with 8 bases separating them. This CDR3 has 12 residues. The germline V gene encodes CDR1 LNHDA and CDR2 SQIVND (reference sequence).

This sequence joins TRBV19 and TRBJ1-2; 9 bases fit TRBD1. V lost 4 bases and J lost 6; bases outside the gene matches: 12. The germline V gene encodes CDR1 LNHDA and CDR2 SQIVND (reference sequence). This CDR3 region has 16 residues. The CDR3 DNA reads TGTGCCAGTAGTACCCGACCCGGGACAGGGTCGCATGGCTACACCTTC. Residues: CASSTRPGTGSHGYTF.

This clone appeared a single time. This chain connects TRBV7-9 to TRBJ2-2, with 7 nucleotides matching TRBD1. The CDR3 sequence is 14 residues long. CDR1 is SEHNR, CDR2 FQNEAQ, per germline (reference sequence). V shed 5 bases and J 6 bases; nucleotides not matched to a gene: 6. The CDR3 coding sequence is TGTGCCAGCAGCGCTTGGGACAGCCCCGGGGAGCTGTTTTTT. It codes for CASSAWDSPGELFF.

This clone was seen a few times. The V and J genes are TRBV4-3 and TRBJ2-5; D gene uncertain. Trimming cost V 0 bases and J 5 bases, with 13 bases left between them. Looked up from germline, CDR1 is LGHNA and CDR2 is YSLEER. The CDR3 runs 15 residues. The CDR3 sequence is CASSQEGRMSETQYF. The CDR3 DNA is TGCGCCAGCAGCCAAGAGGGCAGGATGAGTGAGACCCAGTACTTC.

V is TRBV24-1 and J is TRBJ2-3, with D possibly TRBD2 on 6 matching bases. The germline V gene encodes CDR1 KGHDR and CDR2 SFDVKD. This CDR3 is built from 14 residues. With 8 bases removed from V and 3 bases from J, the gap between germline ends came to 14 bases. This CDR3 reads CATNGRGETDTQYF. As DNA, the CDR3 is TGTGCCACCAACGGGCGGGGTGAGACAGATACGCAGTATTTT.

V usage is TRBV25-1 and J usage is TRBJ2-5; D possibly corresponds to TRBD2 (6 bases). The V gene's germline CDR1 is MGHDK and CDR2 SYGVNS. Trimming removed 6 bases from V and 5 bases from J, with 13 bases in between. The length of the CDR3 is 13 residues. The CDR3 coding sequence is TGTGCCAGCAGAGAAACGGGGGTTGAGACCCAGTACTTC. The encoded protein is CASRETGVETQYF.

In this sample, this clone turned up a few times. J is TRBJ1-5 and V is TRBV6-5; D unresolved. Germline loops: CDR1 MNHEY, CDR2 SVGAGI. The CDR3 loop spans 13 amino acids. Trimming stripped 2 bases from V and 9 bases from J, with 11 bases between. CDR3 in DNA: TGTGCCAGCAGTTACGATCACGGGTCGCCCCAGCATTTT. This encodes CASSYDHGSPQHF.

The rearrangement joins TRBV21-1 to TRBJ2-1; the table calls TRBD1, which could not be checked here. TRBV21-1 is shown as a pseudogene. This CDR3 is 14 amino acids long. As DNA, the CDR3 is TGTGCCAGCGACAGGGTAGGACTCTACAATGAGCAGTTCTTC. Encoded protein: CASDRVGLYNEQFF.

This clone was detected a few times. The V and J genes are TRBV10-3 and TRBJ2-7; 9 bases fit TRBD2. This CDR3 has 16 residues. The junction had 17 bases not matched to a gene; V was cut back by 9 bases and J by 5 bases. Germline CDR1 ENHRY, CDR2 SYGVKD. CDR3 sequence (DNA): TGTGCCATAAGTACTGGTAGCGGGAGAATAGGAGACGAGCAGTACTTC. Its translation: CAISTGSGRIGDEQYF.

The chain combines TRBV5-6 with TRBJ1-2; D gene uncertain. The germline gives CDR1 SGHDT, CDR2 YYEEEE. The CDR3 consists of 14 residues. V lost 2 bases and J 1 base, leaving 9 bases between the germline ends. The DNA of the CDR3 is TGTGCCAGCAGCTTAGAGGGTTTTAACTATGGCTACACCTTC. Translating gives CASSLEGFNYGYTF.

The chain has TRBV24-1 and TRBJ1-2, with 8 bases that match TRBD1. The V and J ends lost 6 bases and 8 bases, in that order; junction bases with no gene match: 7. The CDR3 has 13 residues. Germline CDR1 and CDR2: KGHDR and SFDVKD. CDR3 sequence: CATSQGASLGYTF. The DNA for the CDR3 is TGTGCCACCAGTCAGGGGGCCTCCCTCGGCTACACCTTC.

This chain's CDR3 is CASSGGAGRETEAFF. CDR3 DNA sequence: TGTGCCAGCAGCGGCGGGGCAGGAAGAGAGACTGAAGCTTTCTTT. V and J are TRBV9 and TRBJ1-1; perhaps TRBD1 as D (5 bases). V lost 3 bases to trimming and J lost 5 bases, with 17 bases between them. This CDR3 has 15 residues. Germline V gives CDR1 SGDLS, CDR2 YYNGEE.

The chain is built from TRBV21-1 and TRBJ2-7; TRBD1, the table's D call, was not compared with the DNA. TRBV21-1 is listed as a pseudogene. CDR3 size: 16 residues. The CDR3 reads CASSKGGTPRSYEQYF. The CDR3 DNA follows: TGTGCCAGCAGCAAAGGAGGGACACCCAGAAGCTACGAGCAGTACTTC.

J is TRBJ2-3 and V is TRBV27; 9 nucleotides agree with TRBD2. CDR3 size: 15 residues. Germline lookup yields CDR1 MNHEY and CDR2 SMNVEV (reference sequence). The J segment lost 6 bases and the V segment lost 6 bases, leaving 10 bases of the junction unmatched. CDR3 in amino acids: CASSEGLASWDTQYF. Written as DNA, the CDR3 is TGTGCCAGCAGCGAGGGACTAGCTTCTTGGGATACGCAGTATTTT.

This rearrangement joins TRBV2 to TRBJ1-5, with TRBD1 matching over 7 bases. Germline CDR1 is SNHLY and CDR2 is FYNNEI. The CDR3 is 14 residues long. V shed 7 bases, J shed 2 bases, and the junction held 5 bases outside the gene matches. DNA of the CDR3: TGTGCCAGCAAGGGACAGCGGGGCAATCAGCCCCAGCATTTT. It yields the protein CASKGQRGNQPQHF.

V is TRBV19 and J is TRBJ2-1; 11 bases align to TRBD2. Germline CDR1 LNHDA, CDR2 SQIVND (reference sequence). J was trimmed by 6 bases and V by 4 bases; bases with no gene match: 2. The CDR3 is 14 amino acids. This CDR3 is CASSTSGRLNEQFF. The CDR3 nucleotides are TGTGCCAGTAGTACTAGCGGGAGGCTCAATGAGCAGTTCTTC.

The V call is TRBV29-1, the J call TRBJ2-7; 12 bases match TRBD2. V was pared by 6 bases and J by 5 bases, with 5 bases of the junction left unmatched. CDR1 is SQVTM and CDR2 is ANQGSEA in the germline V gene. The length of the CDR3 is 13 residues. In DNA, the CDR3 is TGCAGCGTCTTGACTAGCGGGAGCCACGAGCAGTACTTC. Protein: CSVLTSGSHEQYF.

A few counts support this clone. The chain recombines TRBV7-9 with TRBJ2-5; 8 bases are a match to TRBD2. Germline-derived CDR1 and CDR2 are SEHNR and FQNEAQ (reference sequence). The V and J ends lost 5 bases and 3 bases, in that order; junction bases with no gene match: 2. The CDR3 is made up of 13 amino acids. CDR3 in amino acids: CASSRAGEETQYF. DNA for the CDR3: TGTGCCAGCAGCCGAGCGGGAGAAGAGACCCAGTACTTC. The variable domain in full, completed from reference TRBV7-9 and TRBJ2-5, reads DTGVSQNPRHKITKRGQNVTFRCDPISEHNRLYWYRQTLGQGPEFLTYFQNEAQLEKSRLLSDRFSAERPKGSFSTLEIQRTEQGDSAMYLCASSRAGEETQYFGPGTRLLVL.

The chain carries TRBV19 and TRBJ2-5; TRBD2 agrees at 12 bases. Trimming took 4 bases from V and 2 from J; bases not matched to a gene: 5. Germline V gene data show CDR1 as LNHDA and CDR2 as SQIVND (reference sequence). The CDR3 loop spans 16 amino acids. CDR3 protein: CASSNWTSGTQETQYF. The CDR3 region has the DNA TGTGCCAGTAGTAACTGGACTAGCGGGACGCAAGAGACCCAGTACTTC.

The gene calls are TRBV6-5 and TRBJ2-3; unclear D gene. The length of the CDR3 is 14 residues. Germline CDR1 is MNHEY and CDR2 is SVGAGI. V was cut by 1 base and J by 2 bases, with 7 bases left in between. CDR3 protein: CASSYFQATDTQYF. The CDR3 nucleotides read TGTGCCAGCAGTTACTTCCAAGCCACAGATACGCAGTATTTT.

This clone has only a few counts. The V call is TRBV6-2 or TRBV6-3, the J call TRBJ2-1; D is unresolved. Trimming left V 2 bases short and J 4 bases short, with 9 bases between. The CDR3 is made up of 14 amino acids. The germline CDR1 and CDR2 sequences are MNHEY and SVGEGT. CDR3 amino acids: CASSYEVSYNEQFF. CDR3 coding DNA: TGTGCCAGCAGTTACGAGGTATCATACAATGAGCAGTTCTTC.

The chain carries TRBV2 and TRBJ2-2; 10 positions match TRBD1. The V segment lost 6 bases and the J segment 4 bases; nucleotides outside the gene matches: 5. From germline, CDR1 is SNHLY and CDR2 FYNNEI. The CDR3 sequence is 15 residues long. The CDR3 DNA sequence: TGTGCCAGCAGGGGACAGGGGAGAAGCACCGGGGAGCTGTTTTTT. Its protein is CASRGQGRSTGELFF.

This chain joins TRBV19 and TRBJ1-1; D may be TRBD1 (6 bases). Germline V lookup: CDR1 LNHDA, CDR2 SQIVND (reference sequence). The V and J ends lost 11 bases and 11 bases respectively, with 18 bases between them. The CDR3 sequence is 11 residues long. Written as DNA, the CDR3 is TGTGCCTCCCAAGGGGGGGTCCCGGCTTTCTTT. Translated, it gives CASQGGVPAFF.

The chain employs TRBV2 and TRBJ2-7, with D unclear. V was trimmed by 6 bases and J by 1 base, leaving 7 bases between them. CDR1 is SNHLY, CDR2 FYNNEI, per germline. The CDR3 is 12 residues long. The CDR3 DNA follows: TGTGCCAGCAGCCTAGAGTCCTACGAGCAGTACTTC. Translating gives CASSLESYEQYF.

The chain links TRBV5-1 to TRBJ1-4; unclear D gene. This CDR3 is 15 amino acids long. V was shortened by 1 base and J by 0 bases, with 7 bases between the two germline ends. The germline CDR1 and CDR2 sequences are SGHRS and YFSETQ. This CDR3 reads CASSLLSATNEKLFF. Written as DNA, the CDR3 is TGCGCCAGCAGCTTGCTAAGCGCAACTAATGAAAAACTGTTTTTT.

The DNA of the CDR3 is TGTGCCAGCAGGCCAGACAGGGGGCACTATGGCTACACCTTC. Encoded protein: CASRPDRGHYGYTF. J is TRBJ1-2 and V is TRBV6-5; 10 nucleotides agree with TRBD1. Germline trimming cut 6 bases from V and 3 bases from J; bases unmatched to any gene: 4. Germline V gene sequence: CDR1 MNHEY, CDR2 SVGAGI. This CDR3 comprises 14 residues.

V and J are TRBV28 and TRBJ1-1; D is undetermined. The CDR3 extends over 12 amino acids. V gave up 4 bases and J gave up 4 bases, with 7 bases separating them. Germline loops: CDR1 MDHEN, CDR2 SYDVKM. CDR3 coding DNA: TGTGCCAGCAGTTGGGCGTTCACTGAAGCTTTCTTT. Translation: CASSWAFTEAFF.

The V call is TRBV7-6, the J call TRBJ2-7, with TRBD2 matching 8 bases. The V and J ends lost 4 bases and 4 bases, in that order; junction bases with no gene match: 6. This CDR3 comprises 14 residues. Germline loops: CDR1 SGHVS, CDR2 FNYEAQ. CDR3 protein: CASSSAGLGYEQYF. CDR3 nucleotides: TGTGCCAGCAGCTCCGCGGGACTAGGTTACGAGCAGTACTTC.

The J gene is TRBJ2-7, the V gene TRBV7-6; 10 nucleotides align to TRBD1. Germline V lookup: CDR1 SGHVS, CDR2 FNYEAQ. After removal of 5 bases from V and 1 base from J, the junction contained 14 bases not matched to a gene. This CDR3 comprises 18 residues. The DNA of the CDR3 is TGTGCCAGCAGCCCCCAGACAGGGGGCCATGACATATCCTACGAGCAGTACTTC. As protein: CASSPQTGGHDISYEQYF.